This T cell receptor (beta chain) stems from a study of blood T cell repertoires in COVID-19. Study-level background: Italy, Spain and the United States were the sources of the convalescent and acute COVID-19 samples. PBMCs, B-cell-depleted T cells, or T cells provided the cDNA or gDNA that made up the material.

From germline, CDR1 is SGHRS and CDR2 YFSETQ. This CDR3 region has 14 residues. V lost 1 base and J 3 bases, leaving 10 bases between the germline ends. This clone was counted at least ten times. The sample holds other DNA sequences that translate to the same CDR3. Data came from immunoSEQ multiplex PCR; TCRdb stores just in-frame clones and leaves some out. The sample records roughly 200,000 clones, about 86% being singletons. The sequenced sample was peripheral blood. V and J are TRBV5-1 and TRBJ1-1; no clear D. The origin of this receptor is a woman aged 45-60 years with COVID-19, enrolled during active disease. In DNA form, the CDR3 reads TGCGCCAGCAGCTTGCAGGATTTGGACACTGAAGCTTTCTTT. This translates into CASSLQDLDTEAFF.